The source of this T cell receptor (beta chain) is a study of blood T cell repertoires in COVID-19. Study-wide context: PBMCs, B-cell-depleted T cells, or T cells were the source of the cDNA or gDNA that made up the material.

Assay used: immunoSEQ multiplex PCR; TCRdb lists only in-frame clones, some missing. Of about 160,000 clones listed, about 85% are singletons. Trimming took 4 bases from V and 5 from J, leaving 9 bases between them. The CDR3 has 11 residues. In germline, CDR1 is DFQATT, CDR2 SNEGSKA (reference sequence). The TCR sequence derives from a woman aged 45-60 years with COVID-19, enrolled during active disease. The chain employs TRBV20-1 and TRBJ2-7; D possibly corresponds to TRBD1 (5 bases). The sample consisted of peripheral blood. In nucleotides, the CDR3 is TGCAGTGCTACCTCCAGGGACGAGCAGTACTTC. This sequence encodes CSATSRDEQYF.